The 2 T cell receptor beta chains below all came from one sample that was sequenced in a study of blood T cell repertoires in COVID-19. TCRdb's copy holds only in-frame clones and misses some; the assay was immunoSEQ multiplex PCR. The sample lists fewer than 200,000 clones, 80% seen once, with around 6.9% in the top ten. What was sequenced was peripheral blood. Source of these receptors: a man aged 55-75 years with acute or convalescent COVID-19.

The V gene is TRBV7-2, the J gene TRBJ2-1; the match to TRBD2 covers 7 bases. The CDR3 is made up of 15 amino acids. The germline CDR1 and CDR2 sequences are SGHTA and FQGNSA. The V and J ends lost 3 bases and 6 bases, in that order; junction bases with no gene match: 8. The CDR3 sequence is CASSFASGLSNEQFF. The CDR3 nucleotides read TGTGCCAGCAGCTTCGCTAGCGGCTTGAGCAATGAGCAGTTCTTC.

The CDR3 DNA is TGTGCCAGCAGCTTGGGACAGGGGGCGAGCTACACCTTC. Encoded protein: CASSLGQGASYTF. The chain recombines TRBV2 with TRBJ1-2; 12 bases agree with TRBD1. Germline assignment: CDR1 SNHLY and CDR2 FYNNEI. Trimming removed 6 bases from V and 9 bases from J; junction bases left unmatched: 5. This CDR3 is 13 amino acids long.